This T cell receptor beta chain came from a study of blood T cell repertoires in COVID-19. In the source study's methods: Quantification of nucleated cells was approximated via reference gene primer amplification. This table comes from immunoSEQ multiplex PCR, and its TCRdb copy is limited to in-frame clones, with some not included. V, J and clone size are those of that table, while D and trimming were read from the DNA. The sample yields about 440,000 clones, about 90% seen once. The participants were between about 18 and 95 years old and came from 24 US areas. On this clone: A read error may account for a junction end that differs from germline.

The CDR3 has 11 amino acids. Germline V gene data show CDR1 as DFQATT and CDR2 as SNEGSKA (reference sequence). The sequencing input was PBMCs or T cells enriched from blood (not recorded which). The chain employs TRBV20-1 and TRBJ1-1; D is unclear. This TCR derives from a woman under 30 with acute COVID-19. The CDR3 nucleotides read TGCAGTGCAAGAGCCGTCACTGAAGCTTTCTTT. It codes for CSARAVTEAFF.